This TCR beta chain was documented in a study of identical twins. Study-level results: Weaker excess sharing between twins was seen in beta out-of-frame sequences.

About this clonotype: Its antigen is as yet unknown.

In every case, the donor was a healthy Caucasian. TCRdb ran MiXCR on the 5' RACE reads and lists one entry per CDR3 protein. The sample lists fewer than 900,000 distinct CDR3 sequences, around 20% seen once, with 4% to 4.5% in the top ten. The data were also submitted as part of a second study, on T cells expressing NK-cell markers. Per that study: Investigators obtained TCR beta repertoires from sorted CD3+CD56+NKG2C+, CD3+CD56+NKG2C- and CD3+CD56-NKG2C+ T cells.

The sequenced sample was PBMCs. This receptor was taken from a woman aged 18-35 years in good health.

Written as DNA, the CDR3 is TGTGCCACCAGCAGAGATCGCGCTAACTATGGCTACACCTTC. This encodes CATSRDRANYGYTF. The V gene is TRBV15, the J gene TRBJ1-2; D is uncertain. Germline assignment: CDR1 LNHNV and CDR2 YYDKDF (reference sequence). This CDR3 region has 14 residues. The V gene lost 0 bases and the J gene lost 0 bases, with 5 bases spanning the gap.